These T cell receptor beta chains were read from a single sample in a study of blood T cell repertoires in COVID-19. Using immunoSEQ multiplex PCR, the repertoire was profiled, and TCRdb retains in-frame clones only, with some absent. The table includes about 50,000 clones, less than 90% detected once. Sequenced: peripheral blood. The receptors derive from a human donor in a cohort sampled during active COVID-19. Each CDR3 is given with its conserved first and last residue. Each record gives: V gene, J gene, clone size, D gene, CDR3 protein, CDR3 DNA. The D gene is left open where the match is weak. The size of a clone is reported for some rows only, either as once, few or many, or as a class for expanded clones.

>TRBV5-1|TRBJ2-5|.|TRBD1
CASSFDRVRETQYF
TGCGCCAGCAGCTTTGACAGGGTTCGTGAGACCCAGTACTTC
>TRBV2|TRBJ2-7|medium-sized|.
CASSYSYEQYF
TGTGCCAGCAGTTATTCCTACGAGCAGTACTTC
>TRBV27|TRBJ2-7|.|TRBD2
CASSLSPGLAGGHEQYF
TGTGCCAGCAGTCTATCCCCGGGACTAGCGGGAGGCCACGAGCAGTACTTC
>TRBV9|TRBJ2-1|.|.
CASSADSEYYNEQFF
TGTGCCAGCAGCGCCGACTCGGAGTACTACAATGAGCAGTTCTTC
>TRBV6-5|TRBJ2-1|.|.
CARLGGQKGSEQFF
TGTGCCAGGCTAGGCGGACAAAAAGGTTCCGAGCAGTTCTTC
>TRBV30|TRBJ2-7|once|TRBD2
CAWSVLRGQLAGPSEQYF
TGTGCCTGGAGTGTACTCCGAGGGCAACTAGCGGGGCCGAGCGAGCAGTACTTC
>TRBV10-1|TRBJ2-5|once|TRBD1
CASSESPGQGLETQYF
TGCGCCAGCAGTGAGTCTCCGGGACAGGGTCTGGAGACCCAGTACTTC
>TRBV24-1|TRBJ2-1|.|TRBD2
CATSDTGTSGRPRWNEQFF
TGTGCCACCAGTGATACCGGGACTAGCGGGAGGCCCAGGTGGAATGAGCAGTTCTTC
>TRBV27|TRBJ2-2|.|TRBD2
CASSILAENTGELFF
TGTGCCAGCAGTATTCTAGCGGAAAACACCGGGGAGCTGTTTTTT
>TRBV2|TRBJ2-5|.|TRBD2
CASTPPSGRGETQYF
TGTGCCAGCACTCCTCCCAGCGGGAGGGGCGAGACCCAGTACTTC
>TRBV15|TRBJ2-1|.|TRBD2
CATSRDLGISGPYNEQFF
TGTGCCACCAGCAGAGATCTAGGGATTAGCGGGCCTTACAATGAGCAGTTCTTC
>TRBV21-1|TRBJ2-5|few|.
CASSALEGTQYF
TGTGCCAGCAGCGCGCTGGAGGGGACCCAGTACTTC
>TRBV11-2|TRBJ2-4|.|.
CASSALTLTKNIQYF
TGTGCCAGCAGCGCCCTCACATTAACCAAAAACATTCAGTACTTC
>TRBV30|TRBJ2-7|.|.
CAWSVLGASYEQYF
TGTGCCTGGAGTGTACTGGGGGCAAGTTACGAGCAGTACTTC
>TRBV10-3|TRBJ1-1|once|TRBD1
CAIRESGQENTEAFF
TGTGCCATCAGGGAATCAGGACAGGAGAACACTGAAGCTTTCTTT
>TRBV28|TRBJ1-3|.|.
CASSSGDSGNTIYF
TGTGCCAGCAGTTCCGGGGACTCTGGAAACACCATATATTTT
>TRBV6-5|TRBJ2-5|.|TRBD2
CASSYLSGRRGETQYF
TGTGCCAGCAGTTACCTTAGCGGGAGGCGGGGAGAGACCCAGTACTTC
>TRBV28|TRBJ2-7|.|.
CAKRGGEQYF
TGTGCCAAGAGGGGAGGCGAGCAGTACTTC
>TRBV7-9|TRBJ2-1|.|TRBD1
CASSELQGALNEQFF
TGTGCCAGCAGCGAACTCCAGGGGGCGCTCAATGAGCAGTTCTTC
>TRBV27|TRBJ1-2|few|TRBD1
CASSPPGQVHGYTF
TGTGCCAGCAGTCCCCCGGGACAGGTTCATGGCTACACCTTC